The source of this T cell receptor beta chain is a study of T cell repertoires in cytomegalovirus infection. The overall study: Public signatures in TCR beta pointed to CMV infection and matching HLA type.

From the reads, TCRdb called clonotypes with MiXCR, one entry per CDR3 protein. The sample holds under 600,000 distinct CDR3 sequences, about 17% seen once. Trimming pared 5 bases from V and 1 base from J, leaving 14 bases between. The germline CDR1 and CDR2 sequences are SEHNR and FQNEAQ (reference sequence). The CDR3 covers 15 residues. This clonotype was obtained from a human donor in good health (CMV status not recorded). Some clones in this sample may be carry-over from other donors' samples. Sequencing input: CD8+ T cells from PBMCs. The V call is TRBV7-9, the J call TRBJ2-5, with D maybe TRBD1 (5 bases). In nucleotides, the CDR3 is TGTGCCAGCAGCCCCCAGACAGTCCTCCAAGAGACCCAGTACTTC. It yields the protein CASSPQTVLQETQYF.